These 20 T cell receptor beta chains came from one sample sequenced in a study of CD8+CD57+ T cells in acquired aplastic anemia. TCR beta VDJ and CDR3 were profiled, and genomic DNA was the template. TCRdb reprocessed the reads via MiXCR and lists one record per CDR3 protein. The sample consists of about 180,000 distinct CDR3 sequences, 40% to 50% of them appearing once. Input material: sorted CD4+, CD8+, or CD8+CD57+ T cells (not recorded which) from PBMCs. The receptor source for this set is a human donor in good health.

The chain employs TRBV29-1 and TRBJ2-1; D may match TRBD1 or TRBD2 (6 bases each). V was trimmed by 7 bases and J by 7 bases, leaving 17 bases between them. The CDR3 has 13 residues. Germline V gene lookup returns CDR1 SQVTM and CDR2 ANQGSEA. CDR3 sequence reads: CSARGPGGNEQFF. The CDR3 nucleotides are TGCAGCGCCAGGGGCCCTGGGGGGAATGAGCAGTTCTTC.

The chain joins TRBV7-9 to TRBJ1-2, with D unclear. From germline, CDR1 is SEHNR and CDR2 FQNEAQ (reference sequence). The V gene lost 5 bases and the J gene lost 2 bases, with 15 bases spanning the gap. The CDR3 extends over 15 amino acids. CDR3 in DNA: TGTGCCAGCAGCCCGAGGCGGGGTTTGAACTATGGCTACACCTTC. Encoded protein: CASSPRRGLNYGYTF.

V and J are TRBV4-1 and TRBJ2-7; D uncertain. V lost 1 base to trimming and J lost 4 bases, with 11 bases between them. The CDR3 spans 14 residues. From germline, CDR1 is MGHRA and CDR2 YSYEKL. The CDR3 loop is CASSQVEEAYEQYF. In DNA form, the CDR3 reads TGCGCCAGCAGCCAAGTCGAGGAAGCATACGAGCAGTACTTC.

This clonotype was found many times. The rearrangement uses TRBV7-9 and TRBJ2-7, with D maybe TRBD1 (6 bases). The CDR3 extends over 13 amino acids. Trimming cost V 5 bases and J 5 bases, with 13 bases left between them. Germline V CDR1 and CDR2: SEHNR, FQNEAQ (reference sequence). The CDR3 nucleotides read TGTGCCAGCAGCCTAGGGGGATGGGACGAGCAGTACTTC. Its translation is CASSLGGWDEQYF.

This clonotype was observed a few times. The V and J genes are TRBV2 and TRBJ2-1, with 9 positions matching TRBD1. The V gene end was trimmed by 8 bases and the J gene end by 3 bases; junction bases not matched to a gene: 5. The CDR3 runs to 14 residues. Germline V gene data show CDR1 as SNHLY and CDR2 as FYNNEI. CDR3 nucleotide sequence: TGTGCCAGCTGTCAGGACAGGGGCTACAATGAGCAGTTCTTC. The encoded protein is CASCQDRGYNEQFF. Based on the CDR3 plus reference TRBV2 and TRBJ2-1, the full variable domain is EPEVTQTPSHQVTQMGQEVILRCVPISNHLYFYWYRQILGQKVEFLVSFYNNEISEKSEIFDDQFSVERPDGSNFTLKIRSTKLEDSAMYFCASCQDRGYNEQFFGPGTRLTVL.

This clonotype was seen repeatedly, ten times or more. The V and J genes are TRBV6-2 or TRBV6-3 and TRBJ1-1; 8 bases map to TRBD1. The CDR3 is made up of 14 amino acids. V lost 6 bases and J lost 0; bases outside the gene matches: 3. Germline-derived CDR1 and CDR2 are MNHEY and SVGEGT. As DNA, the CDR3 is TGTGCCAGCAGCTTGGACAGGGTGAACACTGAAGCTTTCTTT. Translating it yields CASSLDRVNTEAFF.

The table lists this clonotype with many counts. The chain links TRBV11-2 to TRBJ2-7; D call uncertain. There are 13 residues in the CDR3. Trimming took off 3 bases at V and 3 bases at J, with 9 bases between the two ends. Looked up from germline, CDR1 is SGHAT and CDR2 is FQNNGV. CDR3 loop: CASSFRRDYEQYF. The CDR3, as DNA: TGTGCCAGCAGCTTCCGAAGGGACTACGAGCAGTACTTC.

The J gene is TRBJ1-3, the V gene TRBV20-1; 8 bases map to TRBD1. Germline assignment: CDR1 DFQATT and CDR2 SNEGSKA (reference sequence). Trimming removed 0 bases from V and 3 bases from J; junction bases left unmatched: 10. This CDR3 is built from 17 residues. The CDR3 DNA is TGCAGTGCTAGAGATCCGTCGACAGGGGAAGGTGGAAACACCATATATTTT. It encodes CSARDPSTGEGGNTIYF.

This clonotype was found many times. The genes are TRBV19 and TRBJ2-3, with a weak D call TRBD2 (6 bases). This CDR3 is built from 15 residues. Germline assignment: CDR1 LNHDA and CDR2 SQIVND (reference sequence). Trimming stripped 3 bases from V and 3 bases from J, with 13 bases between. The CDR3 bases are TGTGCCAGTAGTATCCCTGGGGCGGGGACAGATACGCAGTATTTT. Translated: CASSIPGAGTDTQYF. The full variable domain, its missing parts supplied by reference TRBV19 and TRBJ2-3, is DGGITQSPKYLFRKEGQNVTLSCEQNLNHDAMYWYRQDPGQGLRLIYYSQIVNDFQKGDIAEGYSVSREKKESFPLTVTSAQKNPTAFYLCASSIPGAGTDTQYFGPGTRLTVL.

The V and J genes are TRBV10-3 and TRBJ2-1; D remains ambiguous. The CDR3 has 13 residues. The germline V gene encodes CDR1 ENHRY and CDR2 SYGVKD. The V and J ends lost 4 bases and 7 bases respectively, with 11 bases between them. CDR3 DNA: TGTGCCATCAGTGGAACCGACTTGAATGAGCAGTTCTTC. This codes for CAISGTDLNEQFF.

V and J are TRBV5-4 and TRBJ1-2; 9 bases align to TRBD1. CDR1 and CDR2 from the germline V gene are SGHNT and YYREEE (reference sequence). This CDR3 contains 14 residues. Unmatched junction bases numbered 4, after V lost 3 bases and J lost 4 bases. CDR3 amino acids: CASSWDRVAYGYTF. CDR3 nucleotides: TGTGCCAGCAGCTGGGACAGGGTTGCCTATGGCTACACCTTC. Drawing the rest from reference TRBV5-4 and TRBJ1-2, the complete variable domain is ETGVTQSPTHLIKTRGQQVTLRCSSQSGHNTVSWYQQALGQGPQFIFQYYREEENGRGNFPPRFSGLQFPNYSSELNVNALELDDSALYLCASSWDRVAYGYTFGSGTRLTVV.

This clonotype is termed medium-sized (0.01 to 0.1%). The chain has TRBV24-1 and TRBJ2-1, with 7 bases identical to TRBD1. V shed 6 bases and J 9 bases; nucleotides not matched to a gene: 7. Germline V CDR1 and CDR2: KGHDR, SFDVKD. The CDR3 length is 13 residues. The CDR3 nucleotides are TGTGCCACCAGTCGTCAGGGGACAGCTGAGCAGTTCTTC. It yields the protein CATSRQGTAEQFF.

As regards this clonotype: One junction end disagrees with the germline gene, perhaps due to a read error. V is TRBV2 and J is TRBJ2-7; 7 nucleotides align to TRBD2. CDR3 size: 14 residues. Germline CDR1 is SNHLY and CDR2 is FYNNEI. The DNA for the CDR3 is TGTGCCAGCAGTGAACTAGCGGTATACTACGAGCAGTATTTC. It yields the protein CASSELAVYYEQYF. Drawing the rest from reference TRBV2 and TRBJ2-7, the complete variable domain is EPEVTQTPSHQVTQMGQEVILRCVPISNHLYFYWYRQILGQKVEFLVSFYNNEISEKSEIFDDQFSVERPDGSNFTLKIRSTKLEDSAMYFCASSELAVYYEQYFGPGTRLTVT.

With regard to this clonotype: It may be a read error: a sequence one base away is much more abundant. This chain's CDR3 is CAWTVVRGQFF. CDR3 in DNA: TGTGCCTGGACTGTAGTCCGCGGGCAGTTCTTC. V usage is TRBV30 and J usage is TRBJ2-7; the D is unclear. TRBJ2-1 explains the end of the DNA better; the J call may be wrong. In germline, CDR1 is GTSNPN, CDR2 SVGIG (reference sequence). The CDR3 is 11 residues long.

This clonotype has at least ten counts. The chain's CDR3 is CASTIDRDTYEQYF. CDR3 in DNA: TGTGCCAGCACCATCGACAGGGACACCTACGAGCAGTACTTC. The V call is TRBV2, the J call TRBJ2-7; 7 bases fit TRBD1. The CDR3 consists of 14 residues. V gave up 7 bases and J gave up 2 bases; unmatched junction bases: 8. Germline CDR1 and CDR2: SNHLY and FYNNEI.

Only a few counts were recorded for this clonotype. The V gene is TRBV2, the J gene TRBJ1-2, with D hard to call. Germline-derived CDR1 and CDR2 are SNHLY and FYNNEI. The CDR3 covers 13 residues. V lost 1 base and J 4 bases, leaving 7 bases between the germline ends. Here the CDR3 DNA reads TGTGCCAGCAGTGAAGTAGATCTCTATGGCTACACCTTC. Translation gives CASSEVDLYGYTF.

This clonotype was recorded a few times. This chain joins TRBV19 and TRBJ2-5, with D hard to call. V was shortened by 4 bases and J by 7 bases, with 13 bases between the two germline ends. Germline assignment: CDR1 LNHDA and CDR2 SQIVND (reference sequence). CDR3 length: 13 residues. CDR3 sequence: CASSTSKLMTQYF. DNA for the CDR3: TGTGCCAGTAGTACCTCCAAATTGATGACCCAGTACTTC. The variable domain in full, with the rest retrieved from reference TRBV19 and TRBJ2-5, is DGGITQSPKYLFRKEGQNVTLSCEQNLNHDAMYWYRQDPGQGLRLIYYSQIVNDFQKGDIAEGYSVSREKKESFPLTVTSAQKNPTAFYLCASSTSKLMTQYFGPGTRLLVL.

Worth noting for this clonotype: This is likely a read error, given that the CDR3 carries no conserved phenylalanine or tryptophan at its end. This rearrangement joins TRBV20-1 to TRBJ2-7; D is unresolved. CDR1 and CDR2 (germline): DFQATT, SNEGSKA (reference sequence). V was pared by 6 bases and J by 2 bases, with 14 bases between. This CDR3 region has 13 residues. CDR3 sequence reads: CSAVDNQPYEQYL. The CDR3 DNA follows: TGCAGTGCAGTCGACAACCAACCCTACGAGCAGTACCTC.

The chain carries TRBV19 and TRBJ2-7; 7 bases are a match to TRBD1. The V and J ends lost 1 base and 0 bases, in that order; junction bases with no gene match: 0. The CDR3 length is 14 residues. CDR1 and CDR2 (germline): LNHDA, SQIVND (reference sequence). The CDR3 bases are TGTGCCAGTAGTATAGGGGACAGCTCCTACGAGCAGTACTTC. Its translation: CASSIGDSSYEQYF.

This clonotype was seen ten or more times. This chain joins TRBV11-2 and TRBJ2-5; D is perhaps TRBD1 (6 bases). Germline-derived CDR1 and CDR2 are SGHAT and FQNNGV. The V end lost 4 bases, the J end lost 5 bases, and 14 bases lay between the germline ends. This CDR3 contains 14 residues. In nucleotides, the CDR3 is TGTGCCAGCAGCTCACCCGGGACACCTGAGACCCAGTACTTC. Translated, it gives CASSSPGTPETQYF.